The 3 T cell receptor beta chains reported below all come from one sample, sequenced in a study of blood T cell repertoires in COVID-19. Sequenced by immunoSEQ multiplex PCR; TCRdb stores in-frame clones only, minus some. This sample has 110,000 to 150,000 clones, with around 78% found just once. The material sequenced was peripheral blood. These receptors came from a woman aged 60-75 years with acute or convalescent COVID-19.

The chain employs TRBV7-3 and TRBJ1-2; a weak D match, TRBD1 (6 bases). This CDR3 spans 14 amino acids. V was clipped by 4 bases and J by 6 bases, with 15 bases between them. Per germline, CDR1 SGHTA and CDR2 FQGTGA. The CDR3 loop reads CASSSGGANDGYTF. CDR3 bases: TGTGCCAGCAGCTCCGGGGGGGCGAATGATGGCTACACCTTC. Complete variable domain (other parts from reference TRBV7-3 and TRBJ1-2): GAGVSQTPSNKVTEKGKYVELRCDPISGHTALYWYRQSLGQGPEFLIYFQGTGAADDSGLPNDRFFAVRPEGSVSTLKIQRTERGDSAVYLCASSSGGANDGYTFGSGTRLTVV.

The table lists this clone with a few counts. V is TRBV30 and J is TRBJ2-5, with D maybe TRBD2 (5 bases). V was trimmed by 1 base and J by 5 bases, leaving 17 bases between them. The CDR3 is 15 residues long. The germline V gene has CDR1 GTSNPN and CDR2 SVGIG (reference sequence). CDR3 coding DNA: TGTGCCTGGAGTGGAGTAGCGTTTGCGGTTGAGACCCAGTACTTC. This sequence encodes CAWSGVAFAVETQYF.

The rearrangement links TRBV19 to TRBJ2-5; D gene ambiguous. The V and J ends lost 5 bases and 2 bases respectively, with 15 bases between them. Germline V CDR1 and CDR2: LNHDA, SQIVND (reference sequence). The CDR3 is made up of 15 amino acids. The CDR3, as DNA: TGTGCCAGTAGTGGTGGTGGGCGCGTACAAGAGACCCAGTACTTC. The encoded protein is CASSGGGRVQETQYF.